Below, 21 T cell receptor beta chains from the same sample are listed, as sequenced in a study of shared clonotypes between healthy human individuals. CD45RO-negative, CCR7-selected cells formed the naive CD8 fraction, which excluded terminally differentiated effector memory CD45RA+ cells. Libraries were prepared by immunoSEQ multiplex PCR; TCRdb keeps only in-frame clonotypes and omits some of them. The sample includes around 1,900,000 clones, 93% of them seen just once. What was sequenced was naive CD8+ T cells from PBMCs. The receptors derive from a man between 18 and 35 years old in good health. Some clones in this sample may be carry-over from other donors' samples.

CDR3 protein: CAWRHRGDEKLFF. The CDR3, as DNA: TGTGCCTGGAGGCACAGGGGGGATGAAAAACTGTTTTTT. The chain couples TRBV30 to TRBJ1-4; 8 bases are a match to TRBD1. V gave up 3 bases and J gave up 6 bases; unmatched junction bases: 3. CDR3 length equals 13 residues. Germline CDR1 reads GTSNPN; CDR2 reads SVGIG (reference sequence).

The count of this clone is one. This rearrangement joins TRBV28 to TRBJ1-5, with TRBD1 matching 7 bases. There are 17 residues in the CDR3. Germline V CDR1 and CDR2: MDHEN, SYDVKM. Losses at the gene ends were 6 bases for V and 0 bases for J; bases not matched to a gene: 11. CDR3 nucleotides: TGTGCCAGCAGATTACCTAGACAGGGATATAGCAATCAGCCCCAGCATTTT. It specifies CASRLPRQGYSNQPQHF.

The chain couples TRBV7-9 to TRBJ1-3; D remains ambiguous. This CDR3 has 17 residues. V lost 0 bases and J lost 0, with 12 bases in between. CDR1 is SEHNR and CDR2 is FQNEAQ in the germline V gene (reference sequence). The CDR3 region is CASSLADYPSSGNTIYF. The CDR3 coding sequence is TGTGCCAGCAGCTTAGCAGACTATCCGAGCTCTGGAAACACCATATATTTT.

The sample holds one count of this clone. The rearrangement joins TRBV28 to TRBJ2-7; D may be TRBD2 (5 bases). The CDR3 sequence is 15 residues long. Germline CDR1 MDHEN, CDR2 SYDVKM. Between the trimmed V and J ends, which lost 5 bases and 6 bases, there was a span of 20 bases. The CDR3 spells CASSTRGSMGCEQYF. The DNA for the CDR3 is TGTGCCAGCAGTACTCGTGGGAGTATGGGCTGCGAGCAGTACTTC.

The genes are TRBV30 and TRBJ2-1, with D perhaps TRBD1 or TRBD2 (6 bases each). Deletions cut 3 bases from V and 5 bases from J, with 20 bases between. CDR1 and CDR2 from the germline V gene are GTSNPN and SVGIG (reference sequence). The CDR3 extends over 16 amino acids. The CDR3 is CAWRALRGAVDNEQFF. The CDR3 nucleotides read TGTGCCTGGAGGGCGCTGAGGGGGGCGGTCGACAATGAGCAGTTCTTC. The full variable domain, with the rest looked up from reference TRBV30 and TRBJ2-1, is SQTIHQWPATLVQPVGSPLSLECTVEGTSNPNLYWYRQAAGRGLQLLFYSVGIGQISSEVPQNLSASRPQDRQFILSSKKLLLSDSGFYLCAWRALRGAVDNEQFFGPGTRLTVL.

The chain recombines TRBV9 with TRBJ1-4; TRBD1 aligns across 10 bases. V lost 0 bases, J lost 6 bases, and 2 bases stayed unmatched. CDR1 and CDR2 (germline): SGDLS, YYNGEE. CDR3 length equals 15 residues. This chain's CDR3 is CASSVEGTGDEKLFF. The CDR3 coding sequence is TGTGCCAGCAGCGTAGAAGGGACAGGGGATGAAAAACTGTTTTTT.

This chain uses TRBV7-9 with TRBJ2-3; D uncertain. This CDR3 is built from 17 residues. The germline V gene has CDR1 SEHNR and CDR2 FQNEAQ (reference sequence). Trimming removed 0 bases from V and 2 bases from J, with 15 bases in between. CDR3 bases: TGTGCCAGCAGCTTAGCGACCACACTCAAATTCACAGATACGCAGTATTTT. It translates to CASSLATTLKFTDTQYF.

The CDR3 DNA follows: TGCGCCAGCTCCCCGGATCTCGGGGCTCTGAAGGGCGATCAGCCCCAGCATTTT. Its protein product is CASSPDLGALKGDQPQHF. The chain combines TRBV4-3 with TRBJ1-5; TRBD1 is a possible D gene (5 bases). The CDR3 has 18 amino acids. Germline lookup yields CDR1 LGHNA and CDR2 YSLEER. Trimming cost V 8 bases and J 5 bases, with 28 bases left between them.

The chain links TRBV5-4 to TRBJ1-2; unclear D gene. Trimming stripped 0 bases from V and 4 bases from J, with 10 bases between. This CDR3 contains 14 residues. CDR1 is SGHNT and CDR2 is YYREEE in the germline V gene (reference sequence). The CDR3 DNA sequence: TGTGCCAGCAGCTTGGACTCTTTGGTCTATGGCTACACCTTC. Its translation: CASSLDSLVYGYTF.

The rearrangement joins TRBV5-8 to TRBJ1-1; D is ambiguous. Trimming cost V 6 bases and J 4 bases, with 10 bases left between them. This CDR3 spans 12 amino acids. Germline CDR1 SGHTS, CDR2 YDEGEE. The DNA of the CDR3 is TGTGCCAGCACCCTAGGAGGCACTGAAGCTTTCTTT. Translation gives CASTLGGTEAFF.

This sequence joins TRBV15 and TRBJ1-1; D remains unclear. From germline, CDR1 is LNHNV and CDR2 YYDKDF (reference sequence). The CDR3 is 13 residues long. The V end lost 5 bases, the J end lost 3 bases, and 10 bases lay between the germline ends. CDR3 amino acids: CATSADTDTEAFF. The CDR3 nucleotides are TGTGCCACCAGCGCCGACACAGACACTGAAGCTTTCTTT.

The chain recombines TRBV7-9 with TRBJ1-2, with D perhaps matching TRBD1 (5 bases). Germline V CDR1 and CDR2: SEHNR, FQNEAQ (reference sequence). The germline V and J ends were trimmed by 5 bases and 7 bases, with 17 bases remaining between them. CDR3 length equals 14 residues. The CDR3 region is CASSPGGQVVGYTF. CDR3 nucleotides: TGTGCCAGCAGCCCCGGGGGTCAGGTGGTTGGCTACACCTTC.

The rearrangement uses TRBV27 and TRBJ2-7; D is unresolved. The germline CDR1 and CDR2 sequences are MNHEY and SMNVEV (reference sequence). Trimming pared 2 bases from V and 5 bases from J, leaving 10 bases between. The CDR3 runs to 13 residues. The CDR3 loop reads CASSLNGIHEQYF. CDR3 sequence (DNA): TGTGCCAGCAGTTTAAATGGGATCCACGAGCAGTACTTC.

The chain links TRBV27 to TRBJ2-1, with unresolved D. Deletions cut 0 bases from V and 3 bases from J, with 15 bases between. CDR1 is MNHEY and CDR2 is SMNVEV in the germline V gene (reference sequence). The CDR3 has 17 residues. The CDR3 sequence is CASSLSAANPLYNEQFF. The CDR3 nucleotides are TGTGCCAGCAGTTTATCCGCTGCGAATCCTCTCTACAATGAGCAGTTCTTC.

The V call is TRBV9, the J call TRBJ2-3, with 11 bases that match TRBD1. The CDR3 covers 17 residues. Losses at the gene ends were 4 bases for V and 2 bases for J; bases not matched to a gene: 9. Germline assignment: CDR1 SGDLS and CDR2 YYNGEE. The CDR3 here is CASSFPRDRGTTDTQYF. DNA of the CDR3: TGTGCCAGCAGCTTTCCACGGGACAGGGGGACCACAGATACGCAGTATTTT. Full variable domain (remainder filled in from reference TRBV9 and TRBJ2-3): DSGVTQTPKHLITATGQRVTLRCSPRSGDLSVYWYQQSLDQGLQFLIQYYNGEERAKGNILERFSAQQFPDLHSELNLSSLELGDSALYFCASSFPRDRGTTDTQYFGPGTRLTVL.

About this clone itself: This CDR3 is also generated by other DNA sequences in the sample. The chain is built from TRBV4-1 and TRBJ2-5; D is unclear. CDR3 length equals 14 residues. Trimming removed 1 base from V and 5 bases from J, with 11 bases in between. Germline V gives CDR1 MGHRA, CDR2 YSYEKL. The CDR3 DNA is TGCGCCAGCAGCCAAGTTGGCGGTCCGGAGACCCAGTACTTC. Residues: CASSQVGGPETQYF.

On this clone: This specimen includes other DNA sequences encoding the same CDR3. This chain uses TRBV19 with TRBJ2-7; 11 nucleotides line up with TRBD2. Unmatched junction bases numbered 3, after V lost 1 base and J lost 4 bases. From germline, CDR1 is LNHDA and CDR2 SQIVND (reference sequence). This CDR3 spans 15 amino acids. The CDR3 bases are TGTGCCAGTAGTATAGGACTAGCGGGGCCATACGAGCAGTACTTC. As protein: CASSIGLAGPYEQYF.

The chain's CDR3 is CASRGGQDYEQYF. The CDR3 DNA sequence: TGTGCCAGCAGGGGCGGACAGGACTACGAGCAGTACTTC. The V call is TRBV2, the J call TRBJ2-7, with 7 bases matching TRBD1. V gave up 6 bases and J gave up 3 bases; unmatched junction bases: 5. The CDR3 is 13 amino acids. The germline CDR1 and CDR2 sequences are SNHLY and FYNNEI.

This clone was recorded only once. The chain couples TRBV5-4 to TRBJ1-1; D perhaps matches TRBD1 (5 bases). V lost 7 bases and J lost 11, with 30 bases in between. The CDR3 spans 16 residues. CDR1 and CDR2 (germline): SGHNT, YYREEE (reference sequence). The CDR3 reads CASWGGDSFGGLRAFF. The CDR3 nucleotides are TGTGCCAGCTGGGGCGGGGATTCGTTTGGGGGACTTCGGGCTTTCTTT. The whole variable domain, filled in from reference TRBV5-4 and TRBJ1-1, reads ETGVTQSPTHLIKTRGQQVTLRCSSQSGHNTVSWYQQALGQGPQFIFQYYREEENGRGNFPPRFSGLQFPNYSSELNVNALELDDSALYLCASWGGDSFGGLRAFFGQGTRLTVV.

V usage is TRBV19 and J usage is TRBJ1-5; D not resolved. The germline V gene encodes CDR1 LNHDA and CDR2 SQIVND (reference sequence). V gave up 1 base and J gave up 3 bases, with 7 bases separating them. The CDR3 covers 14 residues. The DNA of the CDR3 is TGTGCCAGTAGTATAGTCCAGGACAATCAGCCCCAGCATTTT. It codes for CASSIVQDNQPQHF.

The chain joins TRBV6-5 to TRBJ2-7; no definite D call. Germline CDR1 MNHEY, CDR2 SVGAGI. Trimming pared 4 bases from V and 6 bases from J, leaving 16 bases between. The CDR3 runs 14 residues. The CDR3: CASSFGLRAPEQYF. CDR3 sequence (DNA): TGTGCCAGCAGTTTCGGCCTCCGGGCCCCCGAGCAGTACTTC.